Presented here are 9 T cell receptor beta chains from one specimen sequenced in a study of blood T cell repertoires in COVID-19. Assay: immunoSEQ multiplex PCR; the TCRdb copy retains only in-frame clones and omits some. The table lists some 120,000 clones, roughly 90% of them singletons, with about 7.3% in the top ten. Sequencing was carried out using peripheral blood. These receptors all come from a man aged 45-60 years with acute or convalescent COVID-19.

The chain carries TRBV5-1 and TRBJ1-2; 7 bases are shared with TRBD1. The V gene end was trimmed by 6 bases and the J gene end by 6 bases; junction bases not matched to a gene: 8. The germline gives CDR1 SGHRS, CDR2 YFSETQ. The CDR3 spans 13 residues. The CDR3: CASTDTGVDGYTF. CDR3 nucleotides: TGCGCCAGCACCGATACAGGGGTAGATGGCTACACCTTC.

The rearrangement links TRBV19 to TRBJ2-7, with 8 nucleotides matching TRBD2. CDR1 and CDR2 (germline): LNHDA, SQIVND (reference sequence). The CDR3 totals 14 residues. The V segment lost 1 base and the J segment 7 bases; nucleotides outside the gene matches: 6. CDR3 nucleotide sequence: TGTGCCAGTAGTATAGTCGGGACTAGTGCGGAGCAGTACTTC. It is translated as CASSIVGTSAEQYF.

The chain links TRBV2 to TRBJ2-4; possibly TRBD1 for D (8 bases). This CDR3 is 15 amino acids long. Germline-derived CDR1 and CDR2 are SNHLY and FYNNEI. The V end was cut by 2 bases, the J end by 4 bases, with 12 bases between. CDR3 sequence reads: CASSEQQGGKNIQYF. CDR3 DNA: TGTGCCAGCAGTGAACAACAGGGGGGGAAAAACATTCAGTACTTC.

The CDR3 is CASSESRGTDSRTDTQYF. The CDR3 DNA is TGCGCCAGCAGTGAGTCGAGAGGAACGGACAGCCGCACAGATACGCAGTATTTT. The chain recombines TRBV10-1 with TRBJ2-3; a weak D match, TRBD1 (6 bases). Germline V gene data show CDR1 as WNHNN and CDR2 as SYGVQD (reference sequence). CDR3 size: 18 residues. Trimming took off 0 bases at V and 1 base at J, with 17 bases between the two ends.

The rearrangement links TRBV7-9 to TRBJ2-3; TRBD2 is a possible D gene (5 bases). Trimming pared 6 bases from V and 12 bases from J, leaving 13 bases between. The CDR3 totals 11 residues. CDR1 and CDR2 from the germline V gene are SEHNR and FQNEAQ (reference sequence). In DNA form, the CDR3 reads TGTGCCAGCAGAGGACTCTCCATACAGTATTTT. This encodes CASRGLSIQYF. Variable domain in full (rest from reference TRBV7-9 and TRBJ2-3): DTGVSQNPRHKITKRGQNVTFRCDPISEHNRLYWYRQTLGQGPEFLTYFQNEAQLEKSRLLSDRFSAERPKGSFSTLEIQRTEQGDSAMYLCASRGLSIQYFGPGTRLTVL.

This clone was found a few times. CDR3 region: CASSPPGQGSYEQYF. The CDR3 DNA sequence: TGTGCCAGCAGTCCGCCGGGACAGGGCTCCTACGAGCAGTACTTC. The chain joins TRBV28 to TRBJ2-7; TRBD1 agrees at 9 bases. Germline CDR1 is MDHEN and CDR2 is SYDVKM. J gave up 0 bases and V 5 bases, and 5 bases lay outside the gene matches. CDR3 length: 15 amino acids.

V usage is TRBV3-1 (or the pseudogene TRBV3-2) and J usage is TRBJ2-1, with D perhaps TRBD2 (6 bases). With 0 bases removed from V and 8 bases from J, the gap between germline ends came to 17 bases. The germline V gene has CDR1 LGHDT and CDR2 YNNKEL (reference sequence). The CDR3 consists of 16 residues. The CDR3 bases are TGTGCCAGCAGCCAAGATGGAGGGAGATCCGGTGATGAGCAGTTCTTC. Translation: CASSQDGGRSGDEQFF.

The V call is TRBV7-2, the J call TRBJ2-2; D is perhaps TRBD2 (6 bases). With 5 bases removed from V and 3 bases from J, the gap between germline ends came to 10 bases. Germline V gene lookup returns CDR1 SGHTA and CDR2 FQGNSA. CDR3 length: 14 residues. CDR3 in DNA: TGTGCCAGCAGCAGGGGACTTGACACCGGGGAGCTGTTTTTT. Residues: CASSRGLDTGELFF.

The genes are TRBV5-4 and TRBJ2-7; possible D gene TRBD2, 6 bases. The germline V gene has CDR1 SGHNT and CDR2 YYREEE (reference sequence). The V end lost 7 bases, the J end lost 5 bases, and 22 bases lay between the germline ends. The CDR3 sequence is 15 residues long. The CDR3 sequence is CASYWRPGGFHEQYF. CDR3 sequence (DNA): TGTGCCAGCTACTGGAGGCCCGGGGGTTTCCACGAGCAGTACTTC.